This TCR beta chain was obtained from a study of T-cell memory formation after mild COVID-19. Study details: Each donor largely had its own TCR clusters. Broader study findings: Second-wave clones reaching peak frequency on day 37 lacked confirmed SARS-CoV-2 specificity. Most CD4+ clones that shrank were in CM and EM, while CD8+ ones turned up in EMRA.

MiXCR was run by TCRdb on the 5' RACE reads, yielding one entry per CDR3 protein. The table includes hundreds of thousands of distinct CDR3 sequences, around 16% detected once. This clonotype was detected a few times. Its matching antigen is unknown. Germline assignment: CDR1 MNHEY and CDR2 SVGAGI. The CDR3 length is 12 residues. The V end was cut by 5 bases, the J end by 9 bases, with 11 bases between. The TCR originated in an adult woman who had mild COVID-19 (a few samples of this study predate the infection). Cell type and time point are not known. Sequenced sample: PBMCs or a T cell subset sorted from them (not recorded which). The V call is TRBV6-5, the J call TRBJ2-1; possibly TRBD1 for D (5 bases). The CDR3 coding sequence is TGTGCCAGCAGTACCGGACATGTTGAGCAGTTCTTC. Translating gives CASSTGHVEQFF.